This T cell receptor (beta chain) was captured in a study of T-cell reconstitution after alpha-beta-depleted transplantation in children. Trimming took 8 bases from V and 4 from J, leaving 9 bases between them. Germline CDR1 and CDR2: MNHEY and SMNVEV (reference sequence). This CDR3 comprises 12 residues. Study observations and caveats: By one year post-transplant, T-cell counts and diversity largely arose from T cells that were newly produced. Surviving thymic progenitors and recipient T cells were the source of high TCRbeta diversity at day 60 in some patients.

This clonotype was recorded at least ten times. What it recognizes is unknown. Unique molecular identifiers were incorporated into the prepared TCRbeta library. One entry per CDR3 protein results from TCRdb running MiXCR on the PCR reads. This sample has about 98,000 distinct CDR3 sequences, with 4.5% to 7.5% found just once. The receptor comes from a female patient aged 2-9 years who had a stem cell transplant for Fanconi anemia, so the T cells may come from the graft donor. The chain employs TRBV27 and TRBJ2-1, with D tentatively TRBD2 (5 bases). Source: PBMCs, mostly from graft donor cells, taken 60 days after TCRalphabeta/CD19-depleted stem cell transplant. CDR3 sequence reads: CASGSWYNEQFF. CDR3 DNA: TGTGCCAGCGGGAGTTGGTACAATGAGCAGTTCTTC.